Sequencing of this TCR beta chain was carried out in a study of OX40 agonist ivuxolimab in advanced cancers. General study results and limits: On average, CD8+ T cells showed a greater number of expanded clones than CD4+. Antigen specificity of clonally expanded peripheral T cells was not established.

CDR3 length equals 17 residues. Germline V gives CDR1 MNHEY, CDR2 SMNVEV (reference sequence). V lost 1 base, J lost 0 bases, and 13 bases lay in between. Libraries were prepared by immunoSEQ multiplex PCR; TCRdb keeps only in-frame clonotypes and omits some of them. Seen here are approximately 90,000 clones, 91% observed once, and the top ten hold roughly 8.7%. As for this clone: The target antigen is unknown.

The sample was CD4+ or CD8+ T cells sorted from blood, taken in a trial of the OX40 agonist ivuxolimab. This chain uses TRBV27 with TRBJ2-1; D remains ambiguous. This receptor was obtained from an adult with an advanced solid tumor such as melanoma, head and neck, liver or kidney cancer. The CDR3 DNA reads TGTGCCAGCAGTTTATATCACGCACAAGGCTCCTACAATGAGCAGTTCTTC. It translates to CASSLYHAQGSYNEQFF.